This TCR beta chain was captured by sequencing in a study of vaccination and CD4 T cells after COVID-19. This CDR3 spans 14 amino acids. The V and J ends lost 7 bases and 6 bases respectively, with 19 bases between them. Looked up from germline, CDR1 is WSHSY and CDR2 is SAAADI. This clonotype turned up a few times. Its antigen is currently unknown. The Oncomine TCR Beta short-read assay generated sequence data from the DNA of cultured CD4+ T cells. Each CDR3 protein gets one entry after TCRdb re-called the PCR reads with MiXCR. This sample has over 5,000 distinct CDR3 sequences, with 25% to 35% found just once. Treatment indicated: roughly 11-day PBMC culture with coronavirus spike peptide pools or control peptides (ViraFEST assay). Harvesting of the unexposed donor's CD4+ T cells predated the COVID-19 pandemic (2011-2018).

This chain uses TRBV10-2 with TRBJ2-7; D perhaps matches TRBD2 (7 bases). The sequence came from a human donor in good health. The material sequenced was CD4+ T cells from blood, cultured in vitro. CDR3 in amino acids: CASKGGGAGGEQYF. The CDR3 nucleotides are TGCGCCAGCAAAGGGGGAGGGGCCGGGGGCGAGCAGTACTTC.